Shown below are 26 T cell receptor beta chains from a single sample sequenced in a study of CD8+CD57+ T cells in acquired aplastic anemia (dated by TCRdb to 2017 to 2018). Sequencing relied on an Illumina HiSeq 2000. TCR beta VDJ combination and CDR3 sequence profiling used genomic DNA as the template. TCRdb reworked the public reads: Q25 trimming with fastp, MiXCR clone assembly, productive beta chains retained. Identical CDR3 protein sequences are pooled into one entry, listed with their most common genes and DNA. This sample holds about 180,000 distinct CDR3 sequences; 48% were observed only once. The ten largest clonotypes hold 13% of the sample. Flow cytometry had shown CD8+CD57+ cell expansion in the patients selected for sequencing. The sequencing input was sorted CD4+, CD8+, or CD8+CD57+ T cells (not recorded which) from PBMCs. These receptors were collected from a human donor with aplastic anemia.

The sample holds many counts of this clonotype. This chain connects TRBV20-1 to TRBJ2-1, with 9 bases matching TRBD2. Trimming removed 0 bases from V and 3 bases from J; junction bases left unmatched: 9. Germline assignment: CDR1 DFQATT and CDR2 SNEGSKA (reference sequence). The CDR3 runs 17 residues. CDR3 in DNA: TGCAGTGCTAGAGATATCGCCGGCGGGGGGGGCTACAATGAGCAGTTCTTC. The encoded protein is CSARDIAGGGGYNEQFF.

This clonotype was seen ten or more times. One base away lies a much larger clone, so this may be a sequencing read error. The V gene is TRBV2, the J gene TRBJ1-1; 7 positions agree with TRBD1. This CDR3 has 14 amino acids. Looked up from germline, CDR1 is SNHLY and CDR2 is FYNNEI. The trim removed 11 bases at V and 4 bases at J, leaving 13 bases unmatched. CDR3: CAGIDRVGGTEAFF. The CDR3 coding sequence is TGTGCCGGCATCGACAGGGTTGGGGGCACTGAAGCTTTCTTT.

As for this clonotype: A clone one base away is much larger, so this may be a read error. This rearrangement joins TRBV6-1 to TRBJ1-3, with unresolved D. Germline loops: CDR1 MNHNS, CDR2 SASEGT. The CDR3 totals 13 residues. The CDR3: CASSEAERNTIHF. The DNA for the CDR3 is TGTGCCAGCAGTGAAGCGGAGAGGAACACCATACATTTT.

This clonotype was recorded only once. The chain joins TRBV27 to TRBJ2-3; either TRBD1 or TRBD2 may supply D (5 bases each). Germline V gene sequence: CDR1 MNHEY, CDR2 SMNVEV (reference sequence). The CDR3 is 15 residues long. V was shortened by 6 bases and J by 11 bases, with 24 bases between the two germline ends. The CDR3 is CASSTRGETAYEQYF. CDR3 nucleotide sequence: TGTGCCAGCAGCACAAGAGGGGAGACCGCCTATGAGCAGTATTTT.

The chain employs TRBV11-1 and TRBJ1-2; D gene ambiguous. Germline CDR1 reads SGHAT; CDR2 reads FQDESV (reference sequence). The V end was cut by 3 bases, the J end by 3 bases, with 20 bases between. The CDR3 runs 17 residues. The CDR3 DNA follows: TGTGCCAGCAGCTTTCCCACTCTCTCGGAGGGTGACTATGGCTACACCTTC. Translating gives CASSFPTLSEGDYGYTF. Together with reference TRBV11-1 and TRBJ1-2, the CDR3 gives the full variable domain: EAEVAQSPRYKITEKSQAVAFWCDPISGHATLYWYRQILGQGPELLVQFQDESVVDDSQLPKDRFSAERLKGVDSTLKIQPAELGDSAMYLCASSFPTLSEGDYGYTFGSGTRLTVV.

Regarding this clonotype: A much more abundant neighbour one base away suggests this may be a read error. The V gene is TRBV5-5, the J gene TRBJ1-6; the match to TRBD1 covers 8 bases. The CDR3 loop spans 14 amino acids. With V trimmed by 4 bases and J by 8 bases, 5 bases remained unmatched. Germline CDR1 is SGHKS and CDR2 is YYEKEE (reference sequence). The CDR3 region has the DNA TGTGCCAGCAGCCTTGACAGGGGAGATTCACCCCTCCACTTT. It yields the protein CASSLDRGDSPLHF.

V gene TRBV6-5 combines with J gene TRBJ1-6; D uncertain. This CDR3 is built from 13 residues. V was pared by 5 bases and J by 6 bases, with 8 bases between. Germline V gene lookup returns CDR1 MNHEY and CDR2 SVGAGI. The CDR3 spells CASSDGSNSPLHF. DNA for the CDR3: TGTGCCAGCAGTGACGGGAGTAATTCACCCCTCCACTTT.

At least ten counts were recorded for this clonotype. The CDR3 here is CASSPRQGNNSPLHF. The CDR3, as DNA: TGTGCCAGCAGCCCCCGACAGGGAAATAATTCACCCCTCCACTTT. The chain is built from TRBV7-9 and TRBJ1-6; 7 bases agree with TRBD1. The ends lost 5 bases at V and 5 bases at J; junction bases unmatched: 6. The germline V gene has CDR1 SEHNR and CDR2 FQNEAQ (reference sequence). CDR3 size: 15 residues.

At least ten counts were recorded for this clonotype. The chain uses TRBV5-4 and TRBJ2-5; D call uncertain. Trimming cost V 3 bases and J 2 bases, with 14 bases left between them. The CDR3 extends over 15 amino acids. Per germline, CDR1 SGHNT and CDR2 YYREEE (reference sequence). The CDR3: CASSSGGSSQETQYF. As DNA, the CDR3 is TGTGCCAGCAGCTCTGGCGGAAGCTCACAAGAGACCCAGTACTTC.

This clonotype was recorded a few times. This CDR3 is CSVETGGAYEQYF. DNA of the CDR3: TGCAGCGTTGAGACAGGGGGCGCTTACGAGCAGTACTTC. V and J are TRBV29-1 and TRBJ2-7, with 10 bases that match TRBD1. Looked up from germline, CDR1 is SQVTM and CDR2 is ANQGSEA. J lost 4 bases, V lost 3 bases, and 3 bases had no gene match. The CDR3 length is 13 residues.

This clonotype was counted at least ten times. The gene calls are TRBV6-5 and TRBJ2-7; possibly TRBD1 for D (6 bases). In germline, CDR1 is MNHEY, CDR2 SVGAGI. The CDR3 is made up of 14 amino acids. V shed 6 bases and J shed 2 bases, with 14 bases lying between them. The CDR3 reads CASSPGHSTYEQYF. The DNA for the CDR3 is TGTGCCAGCAGCCCGGGACACTCAACCTACGAGCAGTACTTC.

The chain links TRBV15 to TRBJ2-5; D is unclear. The CDR3 is 16 amino acids. Between the trimmed V and J ends, which lost 0 bases and 2 bases, there was a span of 13 bases. The germline gives CDR1 LNHNV, CDR2 YYDKDF (reference sequence). CDR3 in amino acids: CATSRDIGGTQETQYF. The CDR3 nucleotides read TGTGCCACCAGCAGAGATATAGGTGGTACTCAAGAGACCCAGTACTTC.

Many counts were recorded for this clonotype. The genes are TRBV4-1 and TRBJ2-3; 10 positions match TRBD2. CDR1 MGHRA and CDR2 YSYEKL come from the germline V gene. This CDR3 is 17 amino acids long. The V gene end was trimmed by 0 bases and the J gene end by 2 bases; junction bases not matched to a gene: 5. CDR3 sequence: CASSQELSGGTTDTQYF. The CDR3, as DNA: TGCGCCAGCAGCCAAGAGCTTAGCGGGGGGACCACAGATACGCAGTATTTT.

The chain uses TRBV18 and TRBJ1-5, with 8 bases lining up with TRBD1. The CDR3 is 17 amino acids. V dropped 3 bases and J dropped 2; count of bases not matched to a gene: 9. Germline V gene data show CDR1 as KGHSH and CDR2 as LQKENI. CDR3: CASSPYSLTGGNQPQHF. CDR3 sequence (DNA): TGTGCCAGCTCACCCTACTCGTTGACAGGGGGCAATCAGCCCCAGCATTTT.

The V and J genes are TRBV29-1 and TRBJ2-1; TRBD1 or TRBD2 may be the D gene (5 bases each). Trimming cost V 3 bases and J 5 bases, with 14 bases left between them. Germline V gene data show CDR1 as SQVTM and CDR2 as ANQGSEA. The CDR3 contains 14 residues. The CDR3 coding sequence is TGCAGCGTTGAGCCGAGGGGTATCCACAATGAGCAGTTCTTC. Encoded protein: CSVEPRGIHNEQFF.

This clonotype was detected ten times or more. The chain joins TRBV30 to TRBJ2-5, with D perhaps TRBD2 (5 bases). CDR1 GTSNPN and CDR2 SVGIG come from the germline V gene (reference sequence). The ends were cut back, 3 bases at V and 5 bases at J, with 16 bases in the middle. The CDR3 spans 14 residues. The CDR3 region is CAWRLWEKDETQYF. CDR3 coding DNA: TGTGCCTGGAGACTCTGGGAGAAAGATGAGACCCAGTACTTC.

This rearrangement joins TRBV6-4 to TRBJ2-7, with D perhaps given as TRBD1 or TRBD2 (5 bases each). This CDR3 has 15 amino acids. Trimming pared 6 bases from V and 2 bases from J, leaving 17 bases between. Germline loops: CDR1 MRHNA, CDR2 SNTAGT. CDR3 DNA: TGTGCCAGCAGCCTCAACCAGGGACCGACCTACGAGCAGTACTTC. Its protein is CASSLNQGPTYEQYF.

This clonotype was seen a handful of times. The chain joins TRBV19 to TRBJ2-1; the D gene is possibly TRBD2 (5 bases). Trimming removed 3 bases at V and 6 bases at J, with 12 bases between. The CDR3 loop spans 14 amino acids. Germline lookup yields CDR1 LNHDA and CDR2 SQIVND (reference sequence). Here the CDR3 reads CASSMRASSNEQFF. Here the CDR3 DNA reads TGTGCCAGTAGTATGCGGGCTAGCAGCAATGAGCAGTTCTTC.

On this clonotype: This may be a read error, as it is one base from a much larger clone. Lacking the conserved final phenylalanine or tryptophan, this CDR3 likely reflects a read error. It is unclear where the CDR3 begins or ends on the DNA, so no DNA is shown, and the CDR3 is as TCRdb lists it. The genes are TRBV6-2 or TRBV6-3 and TRBJ2-5; the table gives TRBD1 as D, unverified against the DNA. The CDR3 extends over 10 residues, inclusive of both ends. CDR1 MNHEY and CDR2 SVGEGT come from the germline V gene. The CDR3 here is CASSYSKGDP.

This clonotype was seen repeatedly, ten times or more. This chain joins TRBV12-5 and TRBJ1-6; TRBD1 aligns across 9 bases. CDR1 is LGHNT, CDR2 FRNRAP, per germline. The length of the CDR3 is 18 residues. The junction had 14 bases not matched to a gene; V was cut back by 1 base and J by 10 bases. The CDR3, as DNA: TGTGCTAGTGGTTTGGCGCACACCTCGGGGACAGGGCTATCACCCCTCCACTTT. Encoded protein: CASGLAHTSGTGLSPLHF. The full variable domain, rest sourced from reference TRBV12-5 and TRBJ1-6, is DARVTQTPRHKVTEMGQEVTMRCQPILGHNTVFWYRQTMMQGLELLAYFRNRAPLDDSGMPKDRFSAEMPDATLATLKIQPSEPRDSAVYFCASGLAHTSGTGLSPLHFGNGTRLTVT.

This clonotype was found many times. CDR3 sequence: CASSARGPHGGTQYF. CDR3 nucleotide sequence: TGTGCCAGCAGTGCTAGGGGACCACATGGGGGTACGCAGTATTTT. The V gene is TRBV6-1, the J gene TRBJ2-3; either TRBD1 or TRBD2 may fit D (5 bases each). The CDR3 loop spans 15 amino acids. Trimming removed 4 bases at V and 8 bases at J, with 19 bases between. Germline V lookup: CDR1 MNHNS, CDR2 SASEGT.

The chain is built from TRBV6-1 and TRBJ2-7; 10 bases are shared with TRBD2. This CDR3 is 16 amino acids long. V shed 0 bases, J shed 1 base, and the junction held 3 bases outside the gene matches. The germline V gene encodes CDR1 MNHNS and CDR2 SASEGT. Here the CDR3 DNA reads TGTGCCAGCAGTGAAGCCCTAGCGGGAGCATCCTACGAGCAGTACTTC. It is translated as CASSEALAGASYEQYF.

The genes are TRBV9 and TRBJ2-7; 11 bases map to TRBD1. The CDR3 spans 14 residues. Germline V CDR1 and CDR2: SGDLS, YYNGEE. The V segment lost 3 bases and the J segment 6 bases; nucleotides outside the gene matches: 5. The CDR3 DNA is TGTGCCAGCAGCGCGCCCGGGACAGGGGGCGAGCAGTACTTC. Translating gives CASSAPGTGGEQYF. The whole variable domain, remainder taken from reference TRBV9 and TRBJ2-7, is DSGVTQTPKHLITATGQRVTLRCSPRSGDLSVYWYQQSLDQGLQFLIQYYNGEERAKGNILERFSAQQFPDLHSELNLSSLELGDSALYFCASSAPGTGGEQYFGPGTRLTVT.

This clonotype was seen ten or more times. V and J are TRBV5-1 and TRBJ1-2; 10 nucleotides match TRBD1. This CDR3 contains 14 residues. V shed 4 bases, J shed 8 bases, and the junction held 8 bases outside the gene matches. The V gene's germline CDR1 is SGHRS and CDR2 YFSETQ. The CDR3 nucleotides are TGCGCCAGCAGCCCCGGGACAGGGGCCGAGGGCTACACCTTC. It encodes CASSPGTGAEGYTF.

This clonotype was seen repeatedly, ten times or more. CDR3 nucleotide sequence: TGTGCCAGCAGTCAAAGACTAGCTAACACAGATACGCAGTATTTT. Encoded protein: CASSQRLANTDTQYF. The J gene is TRBJ2-3, the V gene TRBV2; TRBD2 matches at 7 bases. Germline CDR1 SNHLY, CDR2 FYNNEI. The CDR3 runs to 15 residues. The trim removed 5 bases at V and 2 bases at J, leaving 7 bases unmatched.

This chain uses TRBV29-1 with TRBJ2-1; 7 nucleotides agree with TRBD1. CDR3 length: 14 amino acids. Germline CDR1 is SQVTM and CDR2 is ANQGSEA. Trimming took 7 bases from V and 3 from J; bases not matched to a gene: 9. CDR3 sequence (DNA): TGCAGCGCCGAGGACAGGAAGGACTACAATGAGCAGTTCTTC. Protein sequence: CSAEDRKDYNEQFF.